This T cell receptor (beta chain) was sequenced in a study of T cells after yellow fever vaccination. Whole-study results and caveats: Most clones from primary vaccination resurfaced after the booster (around 97% CD4, 70% to 90% CD8).

This clonotype has at least ten counts. This CDR3 has 15 residues. The V gene lost 3 bases and the J gene lost 1 base, with 10 bases spanning the gap. Germline V CDR1 and CDR2: MDHEN, SYDVKM. TCRdb itself ran the 5' RACE reads through MiXCR, one entry per CDR3 protein. The sample holds approximately 32,000 distinct CDR3 sequences, 6% to 8.5% seen once. This receptor was obtained from a man in his late teens or twenties who received the YFV17D yellow fever vaccine. The J gene is TRBJ2-1, the V gene TRBV28, with D unclear. The sample here was PBMCs, either bulk or a sorted T-cell subset (CD4+, CD8+, memory, or dextramer-sorted; not recorded which), taken on the day of the first yellow fever vaccination. The CDR3 reads CASSLGSSSYNEQFF. The CDR3 DNA follows: TGTGCCAGCAGTTTGGGCAGCTCTTCCTACAATGAGCAGTTCTTC.